The entry that follows covers one T cell receptor beta chain sequence. This sample was included in a study of blood T cell repertoires in COVID-19. Study details: COVID-19 samples collected from the United States, Italy and Spain covered acute and convalescent phases.

Original handling: Reference gene primer amplification gave nucleated cell count estimates. The method was immunoSEQ multiplex PCR; TCRdb's version includes in-frame clones alone and lacks a portion of them. D and trimming come from the DNA, and the V and J calls and clone size come from that table. The top ten clones hold about 6.6% of a sample with roughly 220,000 clones, 84% of them seen once. Living in 24 US areas, the participants were between roughly 18 and 90 years of age. From germline, CDR1 is SGHAT and CDR2 FQNNGV. This CDR3 comprises 13 residues. V was clipped by 4 bases and J by 3 bases, with 10 bases between them.

The chain joins TRBV11-2 to TRBJ2-7; the D gene is possibly TRBD1 (5 bases). This clonotype originated in a woman aged 35 to 49 who had recovered from COVID-19. The sample was PBMCs or T cells enriched from blood (not recorded which). The DNA of the CDR3 is TGTGCCAGCAGCTCGGACATATTCTACGAGCAGTACTTC. Residues: CASSSDIFYEQYF.